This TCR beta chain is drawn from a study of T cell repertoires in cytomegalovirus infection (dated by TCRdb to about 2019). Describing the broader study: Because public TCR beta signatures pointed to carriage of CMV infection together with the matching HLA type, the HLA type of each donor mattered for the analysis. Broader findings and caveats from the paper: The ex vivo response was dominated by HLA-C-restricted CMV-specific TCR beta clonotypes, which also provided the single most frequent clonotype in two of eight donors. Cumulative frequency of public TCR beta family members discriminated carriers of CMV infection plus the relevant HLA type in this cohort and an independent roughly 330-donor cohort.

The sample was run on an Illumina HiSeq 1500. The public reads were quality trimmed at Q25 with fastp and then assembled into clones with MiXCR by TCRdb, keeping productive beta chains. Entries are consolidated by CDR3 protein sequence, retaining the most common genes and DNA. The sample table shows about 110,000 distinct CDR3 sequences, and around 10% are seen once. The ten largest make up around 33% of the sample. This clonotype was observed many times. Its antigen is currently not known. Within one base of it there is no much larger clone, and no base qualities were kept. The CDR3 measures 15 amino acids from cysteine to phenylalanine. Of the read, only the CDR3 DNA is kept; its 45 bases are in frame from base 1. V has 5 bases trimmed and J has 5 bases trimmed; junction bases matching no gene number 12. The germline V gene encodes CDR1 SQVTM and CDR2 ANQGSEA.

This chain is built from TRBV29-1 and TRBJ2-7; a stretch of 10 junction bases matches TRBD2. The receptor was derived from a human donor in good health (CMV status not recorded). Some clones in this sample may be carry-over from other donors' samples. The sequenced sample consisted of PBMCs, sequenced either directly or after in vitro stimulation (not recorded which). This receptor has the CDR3 CSVRLSGRESDEQYF. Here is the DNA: TGCAGCGTTCGGTTGAGCGGGAGGGAAAGCGACGAGCAGTACTTC.